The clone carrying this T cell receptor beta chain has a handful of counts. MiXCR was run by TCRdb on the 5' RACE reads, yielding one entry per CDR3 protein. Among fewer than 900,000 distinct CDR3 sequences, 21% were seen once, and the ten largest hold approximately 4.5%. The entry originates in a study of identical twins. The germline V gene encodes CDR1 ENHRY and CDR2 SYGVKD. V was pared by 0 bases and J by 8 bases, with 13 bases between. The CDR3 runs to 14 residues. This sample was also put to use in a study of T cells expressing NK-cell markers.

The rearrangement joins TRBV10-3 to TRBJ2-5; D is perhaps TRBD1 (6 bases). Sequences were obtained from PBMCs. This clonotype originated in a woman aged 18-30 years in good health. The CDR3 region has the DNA TGTGCCATCAGTGAGTCTGACAGGACAGAAACCCAGTACTTC. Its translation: CAISESDRTETQYF.